The clone carrying this T cell receptor (beta chain) was detected once. Its antigen is not identified. This CDR3 is built from 13 residues. V shed 8 bases and J 0 bases; nucleotides not matched to a gene: 1. CDR1 and CDR2 (germline): MNHEY, SVGAGI. The PCR employed 60 Vbeta primers together with 13 Jbeta primers. Assay: immunoSEQ multiplex PCR; the TCRdb copy retains only in-frame clones and omits some. The sample includes more than 90,000 clones, about 76% of them seen just once. This sample was taken from a study of cytomegalovirus exposure and HLA in healthy donors. Overall study findings and caveats: A later analysis found common viral pathogens apparently linked to several of the most significant clusters. Versus the roughly 640-donor mean, an Asian-associated ancestry cluster reportedly showed fewer N-insertions in a later analysis. Later on, a genetic analysis was performed. It linked a missense variant in DCLRE1C with V- and J-gene trimming of TCR beta. V segments that were indistinguishable, TRBV6-2 and TRBV6-3 among them, were omitted from analysis.

The TCR sequence derives from a human donor in good health. This chain joins TRBV6-5 and TRBJ1-1, with 9 bases that match TRBD1. The sequenced sample was PBMCs. The CDR3 here is CASHRGLNTEAFF. CDR3 in DNA: TGTGCCAGCCACAGGGGGCTGAACACTGAAGCTTTCTTT.